The 24 T cell receptor beta chains reported below all come from one sample, sequenced in a study of T cells in Graves' hyperthyroidism and ophthalmopathy. There were TCR beta CDR3 regions amplified from RNA transcripts. Using the HTBI primer set, a first-round RT-PCR was run on the TCR CDR3. TCRdb itself ran the multiplex PCR reads through MiXCR, one entry per CDR3 protein. Here the sample spans about 360,000 distinct CDR3 sequences, less than 15% being singletons. The specimen was blood. These receptors were collected from a woman aged 18 to 35 with Graves' hyperthyroidism.

This clonotype was recorded many times. The chain combines TRBV19 with TRBJ1-5; 8 nucleotides agree with TRBD1. This CDR3 is built from 16 residues. Germline V gives CDR1 LNHDA, CDR2 SQIVND (reference sequence). Germline trimming cut 4 bases from V and 5 bases from J; bases unmatched to any gene: 10. The CDR3 region is CASSKYQGAPDQPQHF. Here the CDR3 DNA reads TGTGCCAGTAGTAAGTATCAGGGGGCGCCGGATCAGCCCCAGCATTTT.

This clonotype was detected only a few times. This chain links TRBV6-1 with TRBJ2-7, with 9 bases aligning to TRBD1. The V gene end was trimmed by 11 bases and the J gene end by 3 bases; junction bases not matched to a gene: 8. The CDR3 runs to 13 residues. Germline CDR1 and CDR2: MNHNS and SASEGT. CDR3 nucleotide sequence: TGTGCCTCGGACAGGGGTGCCTTCTACGAGCAGTACTTC. Its protein product is CASDRGAFYEQYF.

This clonotype was detected many times. The rearrangement joins TRBV27 to TRBJ2-2; D is ambiguous. Deletions cut 3 bases from V and 8 bases from J, with 7 bases between. CDR3 length: 12 residues. The V gene's germline CDR1 is MNHEY and CDR2 SMNVEV (reference sequence). The CDR3 DNA reads as TGTGCCAGCAGTTTGACCGCTGGGGAGCTGTTTTTT. Translation gives CASSLTAGELFF.

This clonotype was picked up a small number of times. The chain employs TRBV11-2 and TRBJ2-3, with D uncertain. This CDR3 is built from 15 residues. CDR1 is SGHAT and CDR2 is FQNNGV in the germline V gene. Between the trimmed V and J ends, which lost 0 bases and 4 bases, there was a span of 11 bases. CDR3 amino acids: CASSLDRANADTQYF. As DNA, the CDR3 is TGTGCCAGCAGCTTAGATAGGGCCAACGCAGATACGCAGTATTTT.

This clonotype was detected many times. The rearrangement uses TRBV7-2 and TRBJ2-5, with TRBD1 matching over 8 bases. Per germline, CDR1 SGHTA and CDR2 FQGNSA. Losses at the gene ends were 5 bases for V and 1 base for J; bases not matched to a gene: 12. This CDR3 comprises 17 residues. DNA of the CDR3: TGTGCCAGCAGCCAGGACAGGGTGATGGTAGGCCAAGAGACCCAGTACTTC. Its protein is CASSQDRVMVGQETQYF. Full variable domain (remainder filled in from reference TRBV7-2 and TRBJ2-5): GAGVSQSPSNKVTEKGKDVELRCDPISGHTALYWYRQSLGQGLEFLIYFQGNSAPDKSGLPSDRFSAERTGGSVSTLTIQRTQQEDSAVYLCASSQDRVMVGQETQYFGPGTRLLVL.

This chain joins TRBV27 and TRBJ2-5; 8 bases agree with TRBD1. The trim removed 5 bases at V and 4 bases at J, leaving 3 bases unmatched. CDR3 length equals 13 residues. CDR1 is MNHEY, CDR2 SMNVEV, per germline (reference sequence). CDR3 sequence reads: CASSIDRGETQYF. DNA of the CDR3: TGTGCCAGCAGTATCGACAGGGGAGAGACCCAGTACTTC.

This clonotype was seen repeatedly, ten times or more. The V and J genes are TRBV3-1 and TRBJ1-2; TRBD1 is a possible D gene (5 bases). CDR3 length: 13 residues. The V gene lost 1 base and the J gene lost 7 bases, with 10 bases spanning the gap. Germline CDR1 is LGHDT and CDR2 is YNNKEL (reference sequence). In DNA form, the CDR3 reads TGTGCCAGCAGCCAAGGGGACCCTAGTGGCTACACCTTC. Translating it yields CASSQGDPSGYTF. Based on the CDR3 plus reference TRBV3-1 and TRBJ1-2, the full variable domain is DTAVSQTPKYLVTQMGNDKSIKCEQNLGHDTMYWYKQDSKKFLKIMFSYNNKELIINETVPNRFSPKSPDKAHLNLHINSLELGDSAVYFCASSQGDPSGYTFGSGTRLTVV.

The J gene is TRBJ2-4, the V gene TRBV6-5; maybe TRBD2 (6 bases). CDR3 length: 14 residues. Trimming removed 4 bases from V and 8 bases from J, with 15 bases in between. The germline V gene has CDR1 MNHEY and CDR2 SVGAGI. The CDR3 region is CASSSSVSTDIQYF. In DNA form, the CDR3 reads TGTGCCAGCAGTTCTAGCGTGAGTACCGACATTCAGTACTTC.

This clonotype was picked up many times. This chain joins TRBV12-3 or TRBV12-4 and TRBJ1-1, with TRBD1 as a possible D gene (5 bases). V lost 5 bases and J lost 5, with 12 bases in between. The CDR3 has 13 residues. The DNA for the CDR3 is TGTGCCAGCAGTCCGCGGGGCTATACTGAAGCTTTCTTT. Amino acid sequence: CASSPRGYTEAFF.

This clonotype was recorded at least ten times. The chain combines TRBV6-5 with TRBJ2-4; 7 nucleotides agree with TRBD2. Germline lookup yields CDR1 MNHEY and CDR2 SVGAGI. There are 15 residues in the CDR3. The V and J ends lost 2 bases and 3 bases, in that order; junction bases with no gene match: 4. The CDR3 region is CASSYGGGSKNIQYF. CDR3 bases: TGTGCCAGCAGTTACGGCGGGGGTAGCAAAAACATTCAGTACTTC.

This chain connects TRBV19 to TRBJ1-1; D unresolved. Between the trimmed V and J ends, which lost 4 bases and 2 bases, there was a span of 14 bases. CDR1 and CDR2 (germline): LNHDA, SQIVND (reference sequence). This CDR3 is 15 amino acids long. The CDR3 reads CASSRNPLTNTEAFF. As DNA, the CDR3 is TGTGCCAGTAGTAGAAACCCCTTGACAAACACTGAAGCTTTCTTT. The complete variable domain, with remaining parts taken from reference TRBV19 and TRBJ1-1, reads DGGITQSPKYLFRKEGQNVTLSCEQNLNHDAMYWYRQDPGQGLRLIYYSQIVNDFQKGDIAEGYSVSREKKESFPLTVTSAQKNPTAFYLCASSRNPLTNTEAFFGQGTRLTVV.

The chain has TRBV28 and TRBJ1-5, with D possibly TRBD1 on 5 matching bases. In germline, CDR1 is MDHEN, CDR2 SYDVKM. CDR3 size: 13 residues. Trimming shortened V by 7 bases and J by 2 bases, and 9 bases separated the two germline ends. The CDR3 loop is CASTEGGNQPQHF. As DNA, the CDR3 is TGTGCCAGCACGGAAGGGGGCAATCAGCCCCAGCATTTT.

In its sample, this clonotype was seen many times. J is TRBJ2-1 and V is TRBV3-1; D not certain. Trimming pared 7 bases from V and 8 bases from J, leaving 9 bases between. This CDR3 is 11 amino acids long. Per the germline V gene, CDR1 is LGHDT and CDR2 is YNNKEL (reference sequence). CDR3 region: CASKTLDEQFF. CDR3 in DNA: TGTGCCAGCAAAACCTTGGATGAGCAGTTCTTC.

This clonotype was seen more than once but under ten times. J is TRBJ1-2 and V is TRBV19, with a possible D match to TRBD1 (5 bases). Germline-derived CDR1 and CDR2 are LNHDA and SQIVND (reference sequence). The CDR3 totals 14 residues. Trimming left V 7 bases short and J 3 bases short, with 15 bases between. The CDR3 sequence is CASIPRRAHYGYTF. CDR3 sequence (DNA): TGTGCCAGTATCCCGCGCAGGGCCCACTATGGCTACACCTTC.

This clonotype came up many times. This chain connects TRBV18 to TRBJ1-2; the D is unclear. V was trimmed by 6 bases and J by 9 bases, leaving 20 bases between them. Germline values: CDR1 KGHSH, CDR2 LQKENI. The CDR3 runs 14 residues. In DNA form, the CDR3 reads TGTGCCAGCTCTAGGACCGATAGACGAGTTAGCTACACCTTC. As protein: CASSRTDRRVSYTF.

This clonotype has a count of ten or more. This sequence joins TRBV12-3 or TRBV12-4 and TRBJ2-7; no clear D gene. Trimming took 3 bases from V and 6 from J, leaving 3 bases between them. CDR3 size: 10 residues. The CDR3 reads CASSFCEQYF. In DNA form, the CDR3 reads TGTGCCAGCAGTTTCTGCGAGCAGTACTTC.

This clonotype came up a few times. The V call is TRBV4-3, the J call TRBJ2-2; no clear D gene. The V end lost 4 bases, the J end lost 6 bases, and 9 bases lay between the germline ends. CDR3 length: 13 amino acids. CDR1 is LGHNA and CDR2 is YSLEER in the germline V gene. The CDR3: CASSPAEPGELFF. CDR3 bases: TGCGCCAGCAGCCCCGCCGAACCCGGGGAGCTGTTTTTT.

The chain carries TRBV25-1 and TRBJ2-6, with TRBD1 matching over 9 bases. Per the germline V gene, CDR1 is MGHDK and CDR2 is SYGVNS. The CDR3 has 18 amino acids. Germline trimming cut 5 bases from V and 1 base from J; bases unmatched to any gene: 9. Here the CDR3 DNA reads TGTGCCAGCAGTCAGACGCCGGGACAGGGTTCTGGGGCCAACGTCCTGACTTTC. Its translation: CASSQTPGQGSGANVLTF.

This clonotype was seen many times. In DNA, the CDR3 is TGTGCCAGCAGCTGGAATGGACAGGGCGCCCACTTT. Amino acids: CASSWNGQGAHF. The chain employs TRBV5-5 and TRBJ1-6; 8 bases fit TRBD1. Trimming took 3 bases from V and 18 from J; bases not matched to a gene: 8. Germline V gene data show CDR1 as SGHKS and CDR2 as YYEKEE (reference sequence). The CDR3 contains 12 residues.

The sample holds a few counts of this clonotype. This chain connects TRBV19 to TRBJ1-5; D possibly corresponds to TRBD1 (5 bases). Trimming took 3 bases from V and 5 from J, leaving 8 bases between them. The V gene's germline CDR1 is LNHDA and CDR2 SQIVND (reference sequence). The CDR3 is made up of 13 amino acids. CDR3 nucleotides: TGTGCCAGTAGTATTAGAGGGGATCAGCCCCAGCATTTT. This codes for CASSIRGDQPQHF.

This clonotype came up many times. V and J are TRBV11-1 and TRBJ2-3; 8 bases match TRBD1. CDR3 size: 15 residues. The ends lost 4 bases at V and 2 bases at J; junction bases unmatched: 5. Germline loops: CDR1 SGHAT, CDR2 FQDESV (reference sequence). CDR3 sequence: CASSSDRVPTDTQYF. As DNA, the CDR3 is TGTGCCAGCAGCTCGGACAGGGTCCCCACAGATACGCAGTATTTT.

The genes are TRBV7-2 and TRBJ2-7, with 10 nucleotides matching TRBD2. The junction had 13 bases not matched to a gene; V was cut back by 5 bases and J by 3 bases. The CDR3 runs 17 residues. In germline, CDR1 is SGHTA, CDR2 FQGNSA. CDR3 sequence reads: CASSHRLAGGTYYEQYF. CDR3 in DNA: TGTGCCAGCAGCCACAGACTAGCGGGCGGGACTTACTACGAGCAGTACTTC.

This clonotype was counted ten times or more. The genes are TRBV5-1 and TRBJ2-1; 12 bases match TRBD2. Germline CDR1 SGHRS, CDR2 YFSETQ. V was clipped by 3 bases and J by 0 bases; unmatched bases: 7. CDR3 length: 18 residues. Written as DNA, the CDR3 is TGCGCCAGCAGCTCGGCCGGGACTAGCGGGCGCTCCTACAATGAGCAGTTCTTC. Translation: CASSSAGTSGRSYNEQFF.

Only a few counts were recorded for this clonotype. In nucleotides, the CDR3 is TGTGCCAGCAGCCGATCGGGGGGAGGCACCGGGGAGCTGTTTTTT. It specifies CASSRSGGGTGELFF. This sequence joins TRBV28 and TRBJ2-2, with 7 positions matching TRBD2. This CDR3 region has 15 residues. Germline V CDR1 and CDR2: MDHEN, SYDVKM. V lost 6 bases to trimming and J lost 4 bases; unmatched junction nucleotides: 8.